What follows are 8 T cell receptor beta chains derived from one specimen sequenced in a study of cytomegalovirus exposure and HLA in healthy donors. In the PCR, 60 Vbeta and 13 Jbeta primers were used. TCRdb's table, derived via immunoSEQ multiplex PCR, lists solely in-frame clones and lacks some. Among 200,000 to 250,000 clones listed, under 80% were seen once. Material: PBMCs. The source of these receptors is a girl aged 2 to 10 in good health and CMV-seronegative.

This clone occurred once. V and J are TRBV19 and TRBJ1-4; D is undetermined. The CDR3 length is 12 residues. Trimming shortened V by 5 bases and J by 8 bases, and 9 bases separated the two germline ends. Germline lookup yields CDR1 LNHDA and CDR2 SQIVND (reference sequence). The CDR3 here is CASSWTGEKLFF. CDR3 DNA: TGTGCCAGTAGTTGGACGGGGGAAAAACTGTTTTTT.

This rearrangement joins TRBV27 to TRBJ2-1, with 8 bases matching TRBD2. The V gene end was trimmed by 8 bases and the J gene end by 9 bases; junction bases not matched to a gene: 15. CDR1 is MNHEY, CDR2 SMNVEV, per germline (reference sequence). CDR3 size: 15 residues. As DNA, the CDR3 is TGTGCCAGCGTAGCCGGCGGGGGGTACAATGGTGAGCAGTTCTTC. It translates to CASVAGGGYNGEQFF.

V is TRBV7-9 and J is TRBJ2-7; D perhaps matches TRBD2 (7 bases). The CDR3 is 14 amino acids. Trimming removed 5 bases from V and 4 bases from J, with 15 bases in between. Germline-derived CDR1 and CDR2 are SEHNR and FQNEAQ (reference sequence). CDR3 sequence: CASSPAQGGYEQYF. CDR3 nucleotide sequence: TGTGCCAGCAGCCCAGCACAGGGAGGGTACGAGCAGTACTTC.

The V and J genes are TRBV6-4 and TRBJ2-7, with D hard to call. Germline V gives CDR1 MRHNA, CDR2 SNTAGT. The CDR3 extends over 14 amino acids. Deletions cut 7 bases from V and 0 bases from J, with 13 bases between. CDR3 bases: TGTGCCAGCAAAGCTAACGCCAACTCCTACGAGCAGTACTTC. Translating gives CASKANANSYEQYF.

The chain recombines TRBV6-5 with TRBJ1-2; D perhaps matches TRBD1 (6 bases). Germline loops: CDR1 MNHEY, CDR2 SVGAGI. This CDR3 is 15 amino acids long. Trimming removed 6 bases at V and 4 bases at J, with 18 bases between. The CDR3 DNA is TGTGCCAGCAGCCTGGTCTATGGACAGCTCTATGGCTACACCTTC. Translating it yields CASSLVYGQLYGYTF.

The chain recombines TRBV27 with TRBJ2-7, with TRBD1 as a possible D gene (5 bases). The CDR3 has 14 amino acids. Germline values: CDR1 MNHEY, CDR2 SMNVEV (reference sequence). V was shortened by 3 bases and J by 5 bases, with 14 bases between the two germline ends. This chain's CDR3 is CASSFVVRVHEQYF. The DNA for the CDR3 is TGTGCCAGCAGTTTCGTCGTCAGGGTCCACGAGCAGTACTTC.

V and J are TRBV19 and TRBJ1-2, with D hard to call. Trimming stripped 3 bases from V and 3 bases from J, with 11 bases between. CDR3 length equals 14 residues. Germline CDR1 LNHDA, CDR2 SQIVND (reference sequence). This chain's CDR3 is CASSINRRDYGYTF. CDR3 nucleotides: TGTGCCAGTAGTATCAATCGGCGGGACTATGGCTACACCTTC.

The chain uses TRBV11-2 and TRBJ2-3, with 14 positions matching TRBD2. CDR1 is SGHAT and CDR2 is FQNNGV in the germline V gene. Trimming at V came to 5 bases and at J to 1 base, leaving 8 bases not matched to a gene. This CDR3 is built from 18 residues. CDR3 nucleotides: TGTGCCAGCAGCGGGACTAGCGGGGGAAGCTTCGGCACAGATACGCAGTATTTT. Translating gives CASSGTSGGSFGTDTQYF. The full variable domain, in which reference TRBV11-2 and TRBJ2-3 provide the parts outside the CDR3, is EAGVAQSPRYKIIEKRQSVAFWCNPISGHATLYWYQQILGQGPKLLIQFQNNGVVDDSQLPKDRFSAERLKGVDSTLKIQPAKLEDSAVYLCASSGTSGGSFGTDTQYFGPGTRLTVL.